This T cell receptor (beta chain) derives from a study of control samples from healthy donors and cancer patients (TCRdb year 2020). As for this clone: Its antigen is unknown. No per-base quality is available; no much larger clone lies one base away.

Receptor amplification or capture employed the immunoSEQ multiplex PCR assay. TCRdb provides this immuneACCESS table in a form limited to in-frame rearrangements. Some clones are lacking; in checked studies, under half of them reflect an unresolved V gene, and why the rest are absent is not known. For this sample there are some 150,000 clones; roughly 95% appear just once. The ten largest clones take up 0.85% to 1.3% of the sample. Trimming at the junction amounts to 4 bases on V and 3 bases on J, and the germline ends lie 13 bases apart. The CDR3 spans 15 residues, from the cysteine through the phenylalanine. This entry keeps only the CDR3 DNA: 45 bases, framed from base 1. From a lookup of the germline V gene, CDR1 and CDR2 are SGHTA and FQGNSA.

The sequence came from a woman aged 25 to 39 in good health. Sequences were obtained from blood. This chain joins TRBV7-2 to TRBJ1-3; too little of a D gene remains to name it. The DNA is as follows: TGTGCCAGCAGCTCCTATGCTGGCGGTGGAAACACCATATATTTT. This sequence encodes CASSSYAGGGNTIYF.